Presented here are 15 T cell receptor beta chains from one specimen sequenced in a study of cytomegalovirus exposure and HLA in healthy donors. PCR primers comprised 60 Vbeta and 13 Jbeta primers. Repertoires were generated with immunoSEQ multiplex PCR, while TCRdb's copy carries only in-frame clones and drops some. The sample records about 120,000 clones, more than 65% being singletons. The sample taken for sequencing was PBMCs. The source of these receptors is a man aged 18 to 29 in good health and CMV-seropositive.

The CDR3, as DNA: TGTGCCAGCAGTCAACCGGGACAAGATCCCTACGAGCAGTACTTC. It specifies CASSQPGQDPYEQYF. The genes are TRBV6-5 and TRBJ2-7, with D perhaps matching TRBD1 (6 bases). The germline gives CDR1 MNHEY, CDR2 SVGAGI. The CDR3 consists of 15 residues. The V end was cut by 5 bases, the J end by 2 bases, with 16 bases between.

This clone was detected once. The chain is built from TRBV19 and TRBJ2-2; possibly TRBD2 for D (5 bases). Looked up from germline, CDR1 is LNHDA and CDR2 is SQIVND (reference sequence). Trimming removed 3 bases from V and 1 base from J, with 12 bases in between. The CDR3 totals 16 residues. The CDR3 is CASSMTSAGNTGELFF. CDR3 sequence (DNA): TGTGCCAGTAGTATGACGTCGGCGGGGAACACCGGGGAGCTGTTTTTT.

This clone was detected only a few times. The chain employs TRBV10-3 and TRBJ2-5; D is perhaps TRBD2 (6 bases). The length of the CDR3 is 17 residues. Germline assignment: CDR1 ENHRY and CDR2 SYGVKD. V shed 0 bases and J shed 2 bases, with 16 bases lying between them. This chain's CDR3 is CAISESRTSLRQETQYF. In nucleotides, the CDR3 is TGTGCCATCAGTGAGTCGAGAACTAGCCTAAGGCAAGAGACCCAGTACTTC.

The genes are TRBV19 and TRBJ1-5, with unresolved D. Trimming cost V 6 bases and J 5 bases, with 8 bases left between them. The CDR3 length is 12 residues. The germline gives CDR1 LNHDA, CDR2 SQIVND (reference sequence). The chain's CDR3 is CASRLEDQPQHF. The CDR3 coding sequence is TGTGCCAGTAGACTAGAGGATCAGCCCCAGCATTTT.

The rearrangement links TRBV30 to TRBJ1-1; tentatively, D is TRBD1 (5 bases). There are 15 residues in the CDR3. Germline lookup yields CDR1 GTSNPN and CDR2 SVGIG (reference sequence). V lost 1 base to trimming and J lost 3 bases, with 15 bases between them. CDR3: CAWSEEAGSYTEAFF. In nucleotides, the CDR3 is TGTGCCTGGAGTGAAGAGGCAGGGTCATACACTGAAGCTTTCTTT.

The chain combines TRBV7-3 with TRBJ2-2; no clear D. The CDR3 is made up of 13 amino acids. Per the germline V gene, CDR1 is SGHTA and CDR2 is FQGTGA. V was cut by 2 bases and J by 4 bases, with 5 bases left in between. Written as DNA, the CDR3 is TGTGCCAGCAGCTTATTCATCACCGGGGAGCTGTTTTTT. Translation gives CASSLFITGELFF.

The gene calls are TRBV5-1 and TRBJ2-1, with TRBD1 matching over 8 bases. This CDR3 region has 11 residues. CDR1 is SGHRS and CDR2 is YFSETQ in the germline V gene. Losses at the gene ends were 5 bases for V and 12 bases for J; bases not matched to a gene: 4. CDR3 DNA sequence: TGCGCCAGCAGTTCCGGACAGGGGCAGTTCTTC. It codes for CASSSGQGQFF.

This clone has only one observation. Here the CDR3 reads CASSLGGERDYEQYF. CDR3 bases: TGTGCCAGCAGCTTAGGCGGGGAGCGGGACTACGAGCAGTACTTC. This sequence joins TRBV13 and TRBJ2-7, with 7 bases that match TRBD2. The ends lost 0 bases at V and 3 bases at J; junction bases unmatched: 5. The germline V gene encodes CDR1 PRHDT and CDR2 FYEKMQ (reference sequence). The CDR3 totals 15 residues.

The CDR3 nucleotides read TGCGCCAGCAGCTTGAGCGTAGGGGTGGCAGATACGCAGTATTTT. Translating it yields CASSLSVGVADTQYF. The rearrangement links TRBV5-1 to TRBJ2-3; a weak D match, TRBD1 (5 bases). There are 15 residues in the CDR3. Germline loops: CDR1 SGHRS, CDR2 YFSETQ. The V end was cut by 1 base, the J end by 4 bases, with 13 bases between.

The gene calls are TRBV7-3 and TRBJ2-1; D may be TRBD2 (7 bases). The V and J ends lost 2 bases and 6 bases respectively, with 14 bases between them. The V gene's germline CDR1 is SGHTA and CDR2 FQGTGA. This CDR3 contains 15 residues. CDR3 in amino acids: CASSLYRGAGNEQFF. CDR3 nucleotide sequence: TGTGCCAGCAGCTTATACCGGGGGGCGGGCAATGAGCAGTTCTTC.

The chain links TRBV7-9 to TRBJ2-7; 9 bases agree with TRBD2. Germline lookup yields CDR1 SEHNR and CDR2 FQNEAQ (reference sequence). The CDR3 sequence is 15 residues long. With V trimmed by 5 bases and J by 3 bases, 8 bases remained unmatched. The CDR3 coding sequence is TGTGCCAGCAGCCACCCGACTAGCGGATACTACGAGCAGTACTTC. It is translated as CASSHPTSGYYEQYF. Filled out from reference TRBV7-9 and TRBJ2-7, the complete variable domain reads DTGVSQNPRHKITKRGQNVTFRCDPISEHNRLYWYRQTLGQGPEFLTYFQNEAQLEKSRLLSDRFSAERPKGSFSTLEIQRTEQGDSAMYLCASSHPTSGYYEQYFGPGTRLTVT.

The chain recombines TRBV5-1 with TRBJ2-2, with TRBD1 as a possible D gene (6 bases). There are 15 residues in the CDR3. The germline CDR1 and CDR2 sequences are SGHRS and YFSETQ. With 4 bases removed from V and 0 bases from J, the gap between germline ends came to 10 bases. The chain's CDR3 is CASSHRDTNTGELFF. The CDR3 DNA follows: TGCGCCAGCAGCCACCGGGACACGAACACCGGGGAGCTGTTTTTT.

V gene TRBV19 combines with J gene TRBJ1-1; perhaps TRBD1 as D (5 bases). The CDR3 length is 16 residues. The germline gives CDR1 LNHDA, CDR2 SQIVND (reference sequence). Deletions cut 3 bases from V and 0 bases from J, with 14 bases between. The CDR3 here is CASSILTGTMNTEAFF. The CDR3 region has the DNA TGTGCCAGTAGTATTCTCACAGGAACCATGAACACTGAAGCTTTCTTT.

The rearrangement links TRBV6-5 to TRBJ2-1; D not resolved. Germline loops: CDR1 MNHEY, CDR2 SVGAGI. The CDR3 has 15 amino acids. Trimming pared 2 bases from V and 0 bases from J, leaving 8 bases between. CDR3 sequence reads: CASSYGPSSYNEQFF. CDR3 coding DNA: TGTGCCAGCAGTTACGGCCCAAGCTCCTACAATGAGCAGTTCTTC.

The chain is built from TRBV28 and TRBJ2-3, with TRBD2 matching 11 bases. Germline V gene lookup returns CDR1 MDHEN and CDR2 SYDVKM. V shed 2 bases, J shed 6 bases, and the junction held 7 bases outside the gene matches. The CDR3 has 16 residues. The DNA of the CDR3 is TGTGCCAGCAGTTTAGGACTAGCGGGCGCAGGGGATACGCAGTATTTT. Protein sequence: CASSLGLAGAGDTQYF.